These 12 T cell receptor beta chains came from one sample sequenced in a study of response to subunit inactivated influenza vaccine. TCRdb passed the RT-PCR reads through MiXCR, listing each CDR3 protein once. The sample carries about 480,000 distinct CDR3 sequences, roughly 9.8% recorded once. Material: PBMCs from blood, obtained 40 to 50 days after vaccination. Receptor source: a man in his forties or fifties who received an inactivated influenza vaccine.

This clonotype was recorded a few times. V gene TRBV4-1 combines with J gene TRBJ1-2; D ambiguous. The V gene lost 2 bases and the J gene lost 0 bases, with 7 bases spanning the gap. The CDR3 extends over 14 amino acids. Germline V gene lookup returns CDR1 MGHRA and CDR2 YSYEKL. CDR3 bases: TGCGCCAGCAGCCAACCCACAACTAACTATGGCTACACCTTC. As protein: CASSQPTTNYGYTF.

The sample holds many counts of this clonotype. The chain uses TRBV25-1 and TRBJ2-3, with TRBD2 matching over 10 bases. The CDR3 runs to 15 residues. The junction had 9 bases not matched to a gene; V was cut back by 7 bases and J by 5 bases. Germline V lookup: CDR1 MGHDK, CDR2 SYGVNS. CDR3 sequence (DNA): TGTGCCAGCATTGAGACTAGCGGGTTCAGAGATACGCAGTATTTT. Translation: CASIETSGFRDTQYF.

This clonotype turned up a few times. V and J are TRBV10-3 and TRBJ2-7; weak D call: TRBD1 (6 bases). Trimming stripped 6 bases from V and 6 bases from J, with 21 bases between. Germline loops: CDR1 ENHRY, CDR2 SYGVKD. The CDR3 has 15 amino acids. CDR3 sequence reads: CAISLEQGSVGEQYF. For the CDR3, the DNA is TGTGCCATCAGCCTAGAACAGGGTAGTGTGGGCGAGCAGTACTTC.

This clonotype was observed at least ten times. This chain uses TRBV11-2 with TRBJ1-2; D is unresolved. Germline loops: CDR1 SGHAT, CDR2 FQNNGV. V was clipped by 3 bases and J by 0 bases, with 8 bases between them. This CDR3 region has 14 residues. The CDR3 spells CASSFPGTNYGYTF. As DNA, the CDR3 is TGTGCCAGCAGCTTCCCAGGCACTAACTATGGCTACACCTTC.

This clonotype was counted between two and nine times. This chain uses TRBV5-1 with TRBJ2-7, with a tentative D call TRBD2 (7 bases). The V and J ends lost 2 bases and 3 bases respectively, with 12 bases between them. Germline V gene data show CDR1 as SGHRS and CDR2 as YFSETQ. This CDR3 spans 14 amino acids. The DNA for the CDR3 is TGCGCCAGCAGCTTTGGGGGGGGCTACTACGAGCAGTACTTC. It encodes CASSFGGGYYEQYF.

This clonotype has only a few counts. The DNA of the CDR3 is TGTGCCAGCAGTAATGAAGGACAGGGGATTTCACCCCTCCACTTT. Translating it yields CASSNEGQGISPLHF. This chain connects TRBV6-1 to TRBJ1-6; 9 nucleotides match TRBD1. V was pared by 5 bases and J by 9 bases, with 8 bases of the junction left unmatched. Germline V gives CDR1 MNHNS, CDR2 SASEGT. This CDR3 comprises 15 residues.

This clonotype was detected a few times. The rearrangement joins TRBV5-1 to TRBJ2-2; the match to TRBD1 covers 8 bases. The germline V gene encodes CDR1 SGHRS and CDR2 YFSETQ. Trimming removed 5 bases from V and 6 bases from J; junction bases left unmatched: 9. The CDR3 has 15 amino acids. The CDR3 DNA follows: TGCGCCAGCAGGAGATCAGGGGGCAGGTCCGGGGAGCTGTTTTTT. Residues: CASRRSGGRSGELFF.

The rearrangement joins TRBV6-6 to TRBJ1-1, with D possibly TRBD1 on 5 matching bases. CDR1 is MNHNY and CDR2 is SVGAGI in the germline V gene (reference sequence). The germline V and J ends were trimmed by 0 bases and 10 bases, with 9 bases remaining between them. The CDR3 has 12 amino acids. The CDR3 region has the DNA TGTGCCAGCAGTTACTCCGGCCAGGGAGCTTTCTTT. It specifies CASSYSGQGAFF.

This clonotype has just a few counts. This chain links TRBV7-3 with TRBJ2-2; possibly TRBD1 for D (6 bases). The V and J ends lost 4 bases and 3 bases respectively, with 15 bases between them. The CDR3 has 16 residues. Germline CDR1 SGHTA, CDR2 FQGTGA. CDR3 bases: TGTGCCAGCAGCTCTAGACAGGTTCGGGACACCGGGGAGCTGTTTTTT. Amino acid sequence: CASSSRQVRDTGELFF.

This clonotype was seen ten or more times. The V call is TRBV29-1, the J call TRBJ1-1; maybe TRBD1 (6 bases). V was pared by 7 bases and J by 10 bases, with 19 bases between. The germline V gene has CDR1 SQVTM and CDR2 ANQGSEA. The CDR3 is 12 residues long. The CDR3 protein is CSAVGQGQGAFF. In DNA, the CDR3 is TGCAGCGCCGTGGGTCAGGGACAAGGAGCTTTCTTT.

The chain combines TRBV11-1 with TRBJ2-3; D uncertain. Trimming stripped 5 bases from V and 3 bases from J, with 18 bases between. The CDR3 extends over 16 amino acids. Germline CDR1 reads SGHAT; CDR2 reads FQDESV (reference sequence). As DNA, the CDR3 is TGTGCCAGCAGCCCCATCGAGTCGAGTTTTACAGATACGCAGTATTTT. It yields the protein CASSPIESSFTDTQYF.

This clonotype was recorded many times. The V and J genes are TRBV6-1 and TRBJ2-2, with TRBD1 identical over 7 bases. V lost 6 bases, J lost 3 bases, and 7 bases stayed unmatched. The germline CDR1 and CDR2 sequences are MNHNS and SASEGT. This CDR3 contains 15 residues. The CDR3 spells CASRTPQGDTGELFF. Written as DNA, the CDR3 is TGTGCCAGCAGAACTCCGCAGGGGGACACCGGGGAGCTGTTTTTT.